The subject of this entry is one T cell receptor (beta chain). Its antigen is as yet unknown. Healthy donors of bone marrow made up the group. Researchers ran the PCR with 60 Vbeta and 13 Jbeta primers. Clones were sequenced by immunoSEQ multiplex PCR, and TCRdb holds only the in-frame ones, with some missing. The sample carries 95,000 to 130,000 clones, roughly three quarters recorded once. The J segment lost 2 bases and the V segment lost 4 bases, leaving 0 bases of the junction unmatched. The length of the CDR3 is 14 residues. Per germline, CDR1 MNHNS and CDR2 SASEGT. This entry is derived from a study of cytomegalovirus exposure and HLA in healthy donors. Study-wide results and limits: Reportedly, fewer N-insertions than the approximately 690-donor mean appeared in an Asian-associated ancestry cluster in a later analysis. Among CMV-associated TCR beta chains, most appeared HLA-restricted in a later analysis. Researchers catalogued over 150 TCR beta chains as cytomegalovirus-associated.

The sample was PBMCs. This rearrangement joins TRBV6-1 to TRBJ2-5; 11 bases are a match to TRBD2. The receptor was isolated from a woman under 30 in good health and CMV-seronegative. The CDR3, as DNA: TGTGCCAGCAGTGTAGCGGGGGGGCAAGAGACCCAGTACTTC. Translated, it gives CASSVAGGQETQYF.